This TCR beta chain was documented in a study of T cells in Graves' hyperthyroidism and ophthalmopathy. Broader study findings: Within blood appeared most thyroid clonotypes that had expanded above 0.001. It was a median approximately 6.9 months before onset that the model predicted ophthalmopathy.

The investigators amplified TCR beta CDR3 regions from RNA transcripts. Researchers ran a first-round RT-PCR on the TCR CDR3 using the HTBI primer set. Each CDR3 protein gets one entry after TCRdb re-called the multiplex PCR reads with MiXCR. The sample yields fewer than 450,000 distinct CDR3 sequences, about a sixth seen once. This clonotype was counted at least ten times. What it recognizes is unknown. Uncontrolled infections, other autoimmune diseases, pregnancy or lactation led to exclusion of patients. Diagnoses were established using clinical symptoms, serum thyroxine and TRAb, thyroid ultrasound and orbital computed tomography. With 5 bases removed from V and 0 bases from J, the gap between germline ends came to 10 bases. CDR1 is SGHNT, CDR2 YENEEA, per germline. The CDR3 contains 15 residues.

This TCR derives from a woman in her thirties with Graves' hyperthyroidism that later progressed to Graves' ophthalmopathy. Source material: blood. J is TRBJ2-2 and V is TRBV11-3; D uncertain. Here the CDR3 reads CASSHSWANTGELFF. The CDR3 DNA reads as TGTGCCAGCAGCCACTCCTGGGCGAACACCGGGGAGCTGTTTTTT.